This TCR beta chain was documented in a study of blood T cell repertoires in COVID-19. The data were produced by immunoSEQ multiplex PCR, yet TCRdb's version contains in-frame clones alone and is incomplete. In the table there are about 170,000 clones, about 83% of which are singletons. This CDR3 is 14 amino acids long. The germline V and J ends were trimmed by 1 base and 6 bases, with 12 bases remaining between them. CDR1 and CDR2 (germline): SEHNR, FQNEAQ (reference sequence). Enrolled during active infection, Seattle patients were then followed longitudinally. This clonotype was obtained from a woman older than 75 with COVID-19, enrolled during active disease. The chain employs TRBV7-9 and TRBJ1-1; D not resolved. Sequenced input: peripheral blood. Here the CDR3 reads CASSLGGSSPEAFF. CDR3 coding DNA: TGTGCCAGCAGCTTAGGCGGCAGCTCCCCTGAAGCTTTCTTT.